The 32 T cell receptor beta chains below all came from one sample that was sequenced in a study of blood T cells in healthy people across ages. The use of a sample-barcoded 5' primer and a J-beta primer mix characterized a second PCR of roughly 7 to 11 cycles. TCRdb recomputed calls from the 5' RACE reads with MiXCR, one row per CDR3 protein. This table holds approximately 1,700,000 distinct CDR3 sequences, roughly two fifths found once. Input material: blood. All receptors derive from a human donor in good health.

The rearrangement joins TRBV30 to TRBJ2-7; 10 nucleotides agree with TRBD2. The trim removed 3 bases at V and 2 bases at J, leaving 7 bases unmatched. In germline, CDR1 is GTSNPN, CDR2 SVGIG (reference sequence). The CDR3 is 15 residues long. The CDR3: CAWSDGLAETYEQYF. The CDR3, as DNA: TGTGCCTGGAGCGACGGACTAGCGGAAACCTACGAGCAGTACTTC.

In this sample, this clonotype turned up many times. V and J are TRBV28 and TRBJ1-1; 9 bases match TRBD1. Germline trimming cut 8 bases from V and 5 bases from J; bases unmatched to any gene: 3. CDR3 length: 12 residues. Germline CDR1 reads MDHEN; CDR2 reads SYDVKM. The CDR3 spells CASGTGLTEAFF. The CDR3 bases are TGTGCCAGCGGGACAGGGTTGACTGAAGCTTTCTTT.

About this clonotype itself: At one boundary the junction diverges from the germline segment, which might be a read error. The chain uses TRBV7-9 and TRBJ2-4; 10 bases match TRBD1. Germline V gives CDR1 SEHNR, CDR2 FQNEAQ (reference sequence). This CDR3 comprises 14 residues. The CDR3, as DNA: TGTGTCAGCAGCTTAGACAGGGGGCTAAGCATTCAGTACTTC. It translates to CVSSLDRGLSIQYF.

The sample holds a few counts of this clonotype. The rearrangement links TRBV7-3 to TRBJ2-1; tentative D call: TRBD2 (5 bases). Germline CDR1 and CDR2: SGHTA and FQGTGA. The CDR3 extends over 15 amino acids. Deletions cut 4 bases from V and 0 bases from J, with 10 bases between. The CDR3 nucleotides read TGTGCCAGCAGCTGTGACTATAACTCCTACAATGAGCAGTTCTTC. Its translation is CASSCDYNSYNEQFF.

The genes are TRBV24-1 and TRBJ2-5; D is unclear. CDR1 is KGHDR, CDR2 SFDVKD, per germline. There are 14 residues in the CDR3. The V and J ends lost 4 bases and 1 base respectively, with 9 bases between them. In nucleotides, the CDR3 is TGTGCCACCAGTGACCCCTGGGTCCAAGAGACCCAGTACTTC. It encodes CATSDPWVQETQYF.

The V call is TRBV7-2, the J call TRBJ2-7; TRBD2 might be the D (6 bases). From germline, CDR1 is SGHTA and CDR2 FQGNSA. This CDR3 contains 14 residues. V lost 7 bases and J 0 bases, leaving 13 bases between the germline ends. CDR3 sequence: CASTTGLRSYEQYF. The CDR3 DNA reads as TGTGCCAGCACAACGGGACTGCGCTCCTACGAGCAGTACTTC.

The chain uses TRBV10-3 and TRBJ2-1; tentatively, D is TRBD1 (6 bases). Germline V gene data show CDR1 as ENHRY and CDR2 as SYGVKD. This CDR3 is 14 amino acids long. Trimming cost V 7 bases and J 0 bases, with 10 bases left between them. CDR3 sequence (DNA): TGTGCCATCACCGACAGGCCCTCCTACAATGAGCAGTTCTTC. Its translation is CAITDRPSYNEQFF.

V gene TRBV18 combines with J gene TRBJ2-1, with D tentatively TRBD1 (6 bases). Trimming took 3 bases from V and 7 from J, leaving 19 bases between them. CDR1 KGHSH and CDR2 LQKENI come from the germline V gene. This CDR3 comprises 16 residues. The CDR3 here is CASSPSGTTLLNEQFF. The CDR3 coding sequence is TGTGCCAGCTCACCGTCCGGGACAACTCTTCTGAATGAGCAGTTCTTC.

This rearrangement joins TRBV5-1 to TRBJ1-2; possible D gene TRBD1, 5 bases. V was pared by 0 bases and J by 8 bases, with 17 bases between. Germline values: CDR1 SGHRS, CDR2 YFSETQ. This CDR3 has 15 residues. As DNA, the CDR3 is TGCGCCAGCAGCTTGGGCGAGGGGTTGACCGGAGGCTACACCTTC. Translation gives CASSLGEGLTGGYTF.

This sequence joins TRBV20-1 and TRBJ1-6; a weak D match, TRBD1 (6 bases). Trimming stripped 7 bases from V and 8 bases from J, with 15 bases between. Looked up from germline, CDR1 is DFQATT and CDR2 is SNEGSKA (reference sequence). The CDR3 has 13 amino acids. DNA of the CDR3: TGCAGTGGAGGACAGTTCGCGGATTCACCCCTCCACTTT. The encoded protein is CSGGQFADSPLHF.

J is TRBJ2-7 and V is TRBV27; D gene uncertain. The V and J ends lost 5 bases and 2 bases respectively, with 25 bases between them. CDR1 is MNHEY and CDR2 is SMNVEV in the germline V gene (reference sequence). The CDR3 spans 18 residues. Here the CDR3 DNA reads TGTGCCAGCAGTCCTCAAACCGGCCGCGCAATAGTGACCTACGAGCAGTACTTC. Translating it yields CASSPQTGRAIVTYEQYF.

The chain is built from TRBV4-1 and TRBJ1-1; D uncertain. Trimming shortened V by 0 bases and J by 5 bases, and 16 bases separated the two germline ends. The CDR3 length is 16 residues. From germline, CDR1 is MGHRA and CDR2 YSYEKL. DNA for the CDR3: TGCGCCAGCAGCCAAGATTTCGGGTCCTTCGATACTGAAGCTTTCTTT. Encoded protein: CASSQDFGSFDTEAFF.

The chain couples TRBV9 to TRBJ2-5; weak D call: TRBD1 (6 bases). The CDR3 runs to 15 residues. The V end was cut by 1 base, the J end by 3 bases, with 13 bases between. Germline V lookup: CDR1 SGDLS, CDR2 YYNGEE. The CDR3 here is CASSVYGTREETQYF. DNA of the CDR3: TGTGCCAGCAGCGTATACGGGACACGAGAAGAGACCCAGTACTTC.

This clonotype was seen ten or more times. J is TRBJ1-2 and V is TRBV12-3 or TRBV12-4; D call uncertain. The length of the CDR3 is 14 residues. V gave up 5 bases and J gave up 2 bases, with 12 bases separating them. CDR3 nucleotide sequence: TGTGCCAGCAGTCCCCCCGGGTTAAACTATGGCTACACCTTC. Amino acids: CASSPPGLNYGYTF.

This clonotype was counted a few times. The V and J genes are TRBV7-9 and TRBJ2-5; D gene unclear. The germline gives CDR1 SEHNR, CDR2 FQNEAQ (reference sequence). The CDR3 is made up of 14 amino acids. Deletions cut 1 base from V and 11 bases from J, with 17 bases between. The CDR3 sequence: CASSLGGGSSEQYF. The CDR3 DNA sequence: TGTGCCAGCAGCTTAGGAGGCGGTTCCTCGGAGCAGTACTTC.

V gene TRBV5-1 combines with J gene TRBJ2-5; no clear D gene. The length of the CDR3 is 15 residues. The V end was cut by 3 bases, the J end by 4 bases, with 16 bases between. Germline V lookup: CDR1 SGHRS, CDR2 YFSETQ. CDR3 DNA: TGCGCCAGCAGCTCCCAGGTAGATGGCGGAGAGACCCAGTACTTC. It translates to CASSSQVDGGETQYF.

V and J are TRBV12-3 or TRBV12-4 and TRBJ2-7; D might be TRBD2 (6 bases). Trimming removed 5 bases at V and 0 bases at J, with 14 bases between. The CDR3 runs to 15 residues. The CDR3 reads CASSGAGPSSYEQYF. Here the CDR3 DNA reads TGTGCCAGCAGTGGGGCGGGGCCTAGCTCCTACGAGCAGTACTTC.

Turning to this clonotype: The germline gene is not matched at one end of the junction; a read error may be the cause. As DNA, the CDR3 is TGTGTCACCAGCAGAGATCGACAGTCCTACAATGAGCAGTTCTTC. Amino acid sequence: CVTSRDRQSYNEQFF. This chain joins TRBV15 and TRBJ2-1; a possible D gene is TRBD1 (5 bases). Germline loops: CDR1 LNHNV, CDR2 YYDKDF (reference sequence). The CDR3 has 15 amino acids.

The chain links TRBV7-8 to TRBJ2-1, with TRBD2 matching over 8 bases. The CDR3 is made up of 14 amino acids. After removal of 5 bases from V and 7 bases from J, the junction contained 7 bases not matched to a gene. Germline V gene lookup returns CDR1 SGHVS and CDR2 FQNEAQ. The CDR3 sequence is CASSNRTSKNEQFF. DNA of the CDR3: TGTGCCAGCAGCAACCGGACTAGCAAGAATGAGCAGTTCTTC.

The chain couples TRBV5-1 to TRBJ1-1, with 8 positions matching TRBD1. The junction had 7 bases not matched to a gene; V was cut back by 5 bases and J by 7 bases. The germline CDR1 and CDR2 sequences are SGHRS and YFSETQ. The CDR3 has 13 residues. CDR3 protein: CASRDRERIEAFF. The CDR3 bases are TGCGCCAGCAGGGACAGGGAACGAATTGAAGCTTTCTTT.

This sequence joins TRBV10-3 and TRBJ1-4; D is uncertain. This CDR3 is built from 15 residues. Germline CDR1 is ENHRY and CDR2 is SYGVKD. The V and J ends lost 0 bases and 1 base respectively, with 6 bases between them. The CDR3 region is CAISESRGTNEKLFF. As DNA, the CDR3 is TGTGCCATCAGTGAGTCACGGGGAACTAATGAAAAACTGTTTTTT.

V usage is TRBV4-1 and J usage is TRBJ1-2; 7 nucleotides line up with TRBD1. Germline CDR1 MGHRA, CDR2 YSYEKL. Germline trimming cut 3 bases from V and 4 bases from J; bases unmatched to any gene: 8. The CDR3 is made up of 15 amino acids. This chain's CDR3 is CASSHLGQPFYGYTF. The CDR3 DNA reads TGCGCCAGCAGCCACTTGGGACAGCCATTCTATGGCTACACCTTC.

The chain has TRBV20-1 and TRBJ1-5; unclear D gene. CDR1 and CDR2 (germline): DFQATT, SNEGSKA (reference sequence). Trimming shortened V by 3 bases and J by 2 bases, and 5 bases separated the two germline ends. CDR3 length: 12 residues. CDR3 coding DNA: TGCAGTGCTAGTTTCGGCAATCAGCCCCAGCATTTT. It codes for CSASFGNQPQHF.

V and J are TRBV12-3 or TRBV12-4 and TRBJ1-5; D gene ambiguous. Deletions cut 3 bases from V and 0 bases from J, with 9 bases between. The CDR3 spans 15 residues. The CDR3: CASSLSGYSNQPQHF. In DNA, the CDR3 is TGTGCCAGCAGTTTGTCGGGGTATAGCAATCAGCCCCAGCATTTT.

The chain couples TRBV7-9 to TRBJ1-5; TRBD1 matches at 8 bases. V was pared by 2 bases and J by 3 bases, with 6 bases of the junction left unmatched. The CDR3 extends over 16 amino acids. Germline-derived CDR1 and CDR2 are SEHNR and FQNEAQ (reference sequence). The CDR3 coding sequence is TGTGCCAGCAGCTTATCGGACAGGGACCCCAATCAGCCCCAGCATTTT. Protein sequence: CASSLSDRDPNQPQHF.

This clonotype showed up just a few times. J is TRBJ2-4 and V is TRBV20-1; 7 nucleotides match TRBD2. Germline loops: CDR1 DFQATT, CDR2 SNEGSKA (reference sequence). The ends lost 0 bases at V and 14 bases at J; junction bases unmatched: 16. The CDR3 covers 15 residues. The CDR3 spells CSARDAGVGPPSEYF. The CDR3 DNA sequence: TGCAGTGCTAGAGATGCGGGGGTAGGTCCCCCGTCGGAGTACTTC.

For the CDR3, the DNA is TGTGCCAGCAGTTACTCGAGTACAAAACAGCCCCAGCATTTT. This sequence encodes CASSYSSTKQPQHF. The chain has TRBV6-5 and TRBJ1-5; no clear D gene. Trimming shortened V by 0 bases and J by 7 bases, and 10 bases separated the two germline ends. The CDR3 is 14 amino acids. Germline CDR1 is MNHEY and CDR2 is SVGAGI.

The CDR3 sequence is CASSSGAAGTEAFF. CDR3 DNA: TGTGCCAGCAGTTCGGGGGCGGCGGGGACTGAAGCTTTCTTT. This chain joins TRBV6-5 and TRBJ1-1, with D maybe TRBD1 (6 bases). The V end lost 4 bases, the J end lost 5 bases, and 14 bases lay between the germline ends. The germline V gene encodes CDR1 MNHEY and CDR2 SVGAGI. This CDR3 contains 14 residues.

This chain joins TRBV6-1 and TRBJ1-2; 8 bases fit TRBD1. Trimming took 6 bases from V and 5 from J; bases not matched to a gene: 11. Looked up from germline, CDR1 is MNHNS and CDR2 is SASEGT. The CDR3 runs 15 residues. CDR3 nucleotides: TGTGCCAGCAGGCCAACTCAGGGGGCTTGGTATGGCTACACCTTC. Its translation: CASRPTQGAWYGYTF.

This chain uses TRBV20-1 with TRBJ2-3, with 8 bases identical to TRBD2. Germline loops: CDR1 DFQATT, CDR2 SNEGSKA (reference sequence). V was clipped by 7 bases and J by 2 bases; unmatched bases: 8. CDR3 length: 14 residues. CDR3 bases: TGCAGTGGGTCCGAGCGGGGGAACACAGATACGCAGTATTTT. Encoded protein: CSGSERGNTDTQYF.

As regards this clonotype: This CDR3 is missing its conserved last phenylalanine or tryptophan, likely due to a read error. For the CDR3, the DNA is TGTGCCAGCAGCTTAGAAGACGGCCGGCGGGGCTACACCGTC. This sequence encodes CASSLEDGRRGYTV. V gene TRBV7-9 combines with J gene TRBJ1-2; D remains unclear. V was cut by 1 base and J by 8 bases, with 14 bases left in between. CDR1 and CDR2 from the germline V gene are SEHNR and FQNEAQ (reference sequence). CDR3 length: 14 residues.

V and J are TRBV7-2 and TRBJ2-5; 10 bases agree with TRBD2. Trimming at V came to 0 bases and at J to 13 bases, leaving 8 bases not matched to a gene. There are 14 residues in the CDR3. Germline lookup yields CDR1 SGHTA and CDR2 FQGNSA. The CDR3 protein is CASSLALGTSVLYF. CDR3 bases: TGTGCCAGCAGCTTAGCCCTAGGGACTAGCGTCCTGTACTTC.